This TCR beta chain was found in a study of technical replicates of blood from four donors. In this sample, this clone turned up once. Sequencing used immunoSEQ multiplex PCR; TCRdb keeps in-frame clones, though not all of them. The repertoire has around 60,000 clones, nearly 95% of them found once; the top ten carry about 4.4%. The germline V gene encodes CDR1 MNHEY and CDR2 SMNVEV (reference sequence). V was clipped by 8 bases and J by 5 bases, with 10 bases between them. The CDR3 spans 12 residues. This chain connects TRBV27 to TRBJ1-5; D not certain. The TCR was taken from a human donor in good health. Some clones in this sample may be carry-over from other donors' samples. The sequenced sample consisted of PBMCs. The CDR3 DNA reads TGTGCCAGCGGAGAGAGGCATCAGCCCCAGCATTTT. This sequence encodes CASGERHQPQHF.